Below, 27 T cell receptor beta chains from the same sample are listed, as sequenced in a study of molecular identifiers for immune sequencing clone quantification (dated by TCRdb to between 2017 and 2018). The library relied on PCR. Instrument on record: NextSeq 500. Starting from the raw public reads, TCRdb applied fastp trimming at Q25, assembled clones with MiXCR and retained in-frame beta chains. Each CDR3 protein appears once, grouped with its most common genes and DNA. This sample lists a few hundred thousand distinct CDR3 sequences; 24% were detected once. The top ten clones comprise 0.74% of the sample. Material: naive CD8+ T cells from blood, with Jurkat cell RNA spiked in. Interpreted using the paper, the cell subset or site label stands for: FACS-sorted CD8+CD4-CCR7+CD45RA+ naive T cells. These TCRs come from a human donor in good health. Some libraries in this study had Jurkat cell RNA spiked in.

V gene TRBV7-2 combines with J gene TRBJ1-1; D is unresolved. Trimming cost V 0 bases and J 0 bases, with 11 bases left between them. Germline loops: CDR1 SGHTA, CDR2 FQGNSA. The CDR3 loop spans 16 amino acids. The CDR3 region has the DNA TGTGCCAGCAGCTTAGCATCCCGGGTGATGAACACTGAAGCTTTCTTT. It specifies CASSLASRVMNTEAFF.

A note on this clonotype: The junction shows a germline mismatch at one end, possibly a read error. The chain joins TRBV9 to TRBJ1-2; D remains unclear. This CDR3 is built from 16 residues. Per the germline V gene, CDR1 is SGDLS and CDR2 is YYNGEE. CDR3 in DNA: TGTGTCAGCAGCGTAGATAGGGCAGGAGGACACTATGGCTACACCTTC. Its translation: CVSSVDRAGGHYGYTF.

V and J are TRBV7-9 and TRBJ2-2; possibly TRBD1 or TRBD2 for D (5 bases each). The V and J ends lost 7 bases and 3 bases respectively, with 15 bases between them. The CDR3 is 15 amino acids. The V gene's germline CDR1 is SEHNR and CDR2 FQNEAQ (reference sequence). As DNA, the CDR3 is TGTGCCAGCACCGGGCCCCGGGGCGACACCGGGGAGCTGTTTTTT. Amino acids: CASTGPRGDTGELFF.

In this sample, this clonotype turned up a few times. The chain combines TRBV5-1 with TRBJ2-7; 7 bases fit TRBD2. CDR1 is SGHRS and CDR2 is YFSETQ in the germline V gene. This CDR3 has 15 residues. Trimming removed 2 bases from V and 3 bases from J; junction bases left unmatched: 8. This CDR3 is CASSLNSGGYYEQYF. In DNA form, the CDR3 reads TGCGCCAGCAGCTTAAATTCGGGGGGTTACTACGAGCAGTACTTC.

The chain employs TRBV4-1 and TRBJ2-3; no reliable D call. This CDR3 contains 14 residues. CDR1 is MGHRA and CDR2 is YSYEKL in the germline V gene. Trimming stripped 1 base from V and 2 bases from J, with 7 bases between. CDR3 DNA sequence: TGCGCCAGCAGCCAAGCCGAGAACACAGATACGCAGTATTTT. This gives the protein CASSQAENTDTQYF.

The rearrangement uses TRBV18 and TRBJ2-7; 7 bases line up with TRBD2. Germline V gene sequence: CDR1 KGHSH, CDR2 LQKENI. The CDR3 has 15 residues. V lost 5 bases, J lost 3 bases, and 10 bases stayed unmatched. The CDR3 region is CASSNAWEGIYEQYF. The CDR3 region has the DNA TGTGCCAGCTCAAATGCCTGGGAGGGCATCTACGAGCAGTACTTC.

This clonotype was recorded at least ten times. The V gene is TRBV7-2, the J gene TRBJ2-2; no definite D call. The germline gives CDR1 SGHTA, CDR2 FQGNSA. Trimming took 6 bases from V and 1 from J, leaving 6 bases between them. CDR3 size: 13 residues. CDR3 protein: CASRVRNTGELFF. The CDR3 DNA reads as TGTGCCAGCAGGGTCCGGAACACCGGGGAGCTGTTTTTT. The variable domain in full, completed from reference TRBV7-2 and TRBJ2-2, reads GAGVSQSPSNKVTEKGKDVELRCDPISGHTALYWYRQSLGQGLEFLIYFQGNSAPDKSGLPSDRFSAERTGGSVSTLTIQRTQQEDSAVYLCASRVRNTGELFFGEGSRLTVL.

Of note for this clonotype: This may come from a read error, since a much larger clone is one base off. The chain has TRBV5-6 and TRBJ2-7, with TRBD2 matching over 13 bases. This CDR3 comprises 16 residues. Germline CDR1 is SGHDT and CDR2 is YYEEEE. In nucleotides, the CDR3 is TGTGCCAGCAGCCTGGGACTAGCGGGGCTCTCCTGCGAGCAGTACTTC. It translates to CASSLGLAGLSCEQYF.

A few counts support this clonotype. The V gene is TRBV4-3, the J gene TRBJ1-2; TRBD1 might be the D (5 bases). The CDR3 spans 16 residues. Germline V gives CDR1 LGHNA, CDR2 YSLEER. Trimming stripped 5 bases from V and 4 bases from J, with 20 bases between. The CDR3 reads CASSEIYLQGTYGYTF. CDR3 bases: TGCGCCAGCAGCGAAATATATTTGCAGGGAACCTATGGCTACACCTTC.

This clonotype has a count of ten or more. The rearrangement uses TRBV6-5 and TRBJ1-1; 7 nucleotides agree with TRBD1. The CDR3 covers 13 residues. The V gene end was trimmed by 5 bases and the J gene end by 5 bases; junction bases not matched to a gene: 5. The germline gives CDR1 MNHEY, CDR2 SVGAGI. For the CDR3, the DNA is TGTGCCAGCAGTCCGACAGGGCGGACTGAAGCTTTCTTT. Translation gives CASSPTGRTEAFF.

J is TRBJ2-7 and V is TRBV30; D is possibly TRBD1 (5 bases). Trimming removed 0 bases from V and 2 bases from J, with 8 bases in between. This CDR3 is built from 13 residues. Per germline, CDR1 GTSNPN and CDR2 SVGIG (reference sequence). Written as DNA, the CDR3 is TGTGCCTGGAGTGTAGACAGAACCTACGAGCAGTACTTC. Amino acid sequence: CAWSVDRTYEQYF.

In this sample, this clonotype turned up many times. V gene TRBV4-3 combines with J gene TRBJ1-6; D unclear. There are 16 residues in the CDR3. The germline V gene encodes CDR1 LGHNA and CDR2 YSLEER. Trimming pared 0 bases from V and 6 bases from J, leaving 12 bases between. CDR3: CASSQDGPRLNSPLHF. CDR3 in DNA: TGCGCCAGCAGCCAAGATGGGCCGAGACTTAATTCACCCCTCCACTTT.

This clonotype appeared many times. This chain's CDR3 is CASSLRLTLPYNEQFF. CDR3 nucleotide sequence: TGTGCCAGCAGCTTAAGGCTTACTCTACCTTACAATGAGCAGTTCTTC. The V call is TRBV7-3, the J call TRBJ2-1; no firm D call. The germline V gene encodes CDR1 SGHTA and CDR2 FQGTGA. The CDR3 contains 16 residues. Trimming stripped 1 base from V and 4 bases from J, with 14 bases between.

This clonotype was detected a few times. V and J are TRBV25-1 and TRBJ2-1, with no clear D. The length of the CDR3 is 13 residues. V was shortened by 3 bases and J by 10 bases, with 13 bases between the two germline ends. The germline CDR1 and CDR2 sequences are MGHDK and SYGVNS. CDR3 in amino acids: CASSDRHRSEQFF. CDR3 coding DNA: TGTGCCAGCAGTGACCGCCACCGAAGCGAGCAGTTCTTC.

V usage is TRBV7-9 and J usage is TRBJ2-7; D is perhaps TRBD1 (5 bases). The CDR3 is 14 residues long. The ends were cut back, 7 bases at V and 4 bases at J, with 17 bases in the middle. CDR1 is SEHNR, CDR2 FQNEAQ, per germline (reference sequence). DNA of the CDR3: TGTGCCAGCACCCCAGCCAAGGGGCTATACGAGCAGTACTTC. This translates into CASTPAKGLYEQYF.

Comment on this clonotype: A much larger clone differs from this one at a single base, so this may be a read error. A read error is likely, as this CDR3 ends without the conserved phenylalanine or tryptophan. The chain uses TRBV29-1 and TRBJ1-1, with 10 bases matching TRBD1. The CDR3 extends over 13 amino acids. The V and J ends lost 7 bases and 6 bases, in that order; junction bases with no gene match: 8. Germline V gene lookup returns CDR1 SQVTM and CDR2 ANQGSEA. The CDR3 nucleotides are TGCAGCGGCGGGACAGGGGAATACTCTGAAGCTTTCCTT. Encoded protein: CSGGTGEYSEAFL.

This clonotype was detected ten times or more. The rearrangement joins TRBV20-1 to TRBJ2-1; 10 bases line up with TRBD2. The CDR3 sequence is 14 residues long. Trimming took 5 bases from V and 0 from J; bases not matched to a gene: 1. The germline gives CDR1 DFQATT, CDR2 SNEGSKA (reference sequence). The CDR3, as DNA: TGCAGTGCTCCTAGCGGGAGCTCCTACAATGAGCAGTTCTTC. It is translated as CSAPSGSSYNEQFF.

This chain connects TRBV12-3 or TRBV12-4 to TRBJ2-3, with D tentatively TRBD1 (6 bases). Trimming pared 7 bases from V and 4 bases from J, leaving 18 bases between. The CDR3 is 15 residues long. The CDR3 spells CASTPRGEWADTQYF. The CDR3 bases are TGTGCCAGCACCCCCAGGGGTGAATGGGCAGATACGCAGTATTTT.

The CDR3, as DNA: TGTGCCAGCAGCTTAGCCCCAATGCTGTTTTTT. Its translation is CASSLAPMLFF. J is TRBJ2-2 and V is TRBV7-9; D ambiguous. Trimming pared 0 bases from V and 13 bases from J, leaving 6 bases between. The CDR3 covers 11 residues. Germline CDR1 and CDR2: SEHNR and FQNEAQ (reference sequence).

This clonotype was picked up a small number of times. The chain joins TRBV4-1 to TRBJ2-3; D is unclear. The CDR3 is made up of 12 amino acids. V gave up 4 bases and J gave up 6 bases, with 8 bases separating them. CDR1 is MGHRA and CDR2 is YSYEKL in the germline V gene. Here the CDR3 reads CASSREMDTQYF. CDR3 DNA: TGCGCCAGCAGCCGAGAAATGGATACGCAGTATTTT.

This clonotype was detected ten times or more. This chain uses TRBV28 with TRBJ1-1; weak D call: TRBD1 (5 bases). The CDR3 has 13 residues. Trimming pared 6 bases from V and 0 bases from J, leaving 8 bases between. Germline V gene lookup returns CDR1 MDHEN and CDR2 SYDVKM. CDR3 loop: CASRLTVNTEAFF. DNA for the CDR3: TGTGCCAGCAGATTGACAGTGAACACTGAAGCTTTCTTT.

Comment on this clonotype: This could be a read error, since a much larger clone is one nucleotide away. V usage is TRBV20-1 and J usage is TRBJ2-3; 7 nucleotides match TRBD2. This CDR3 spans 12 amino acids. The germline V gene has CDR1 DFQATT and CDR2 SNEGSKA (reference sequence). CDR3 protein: CSAPSSGDAQYF. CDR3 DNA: TGCAGTGCGCCCTCTAGCGGAGATGCGCAGTATTTT.

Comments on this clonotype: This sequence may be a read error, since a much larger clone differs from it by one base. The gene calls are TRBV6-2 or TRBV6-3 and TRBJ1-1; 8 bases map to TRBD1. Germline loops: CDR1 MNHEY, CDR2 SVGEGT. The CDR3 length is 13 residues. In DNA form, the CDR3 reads TGTGTCAGCAAACGACAGGGGTACACTGAAGCTTTCTTT. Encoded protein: CVSKRQGYTEAFF.

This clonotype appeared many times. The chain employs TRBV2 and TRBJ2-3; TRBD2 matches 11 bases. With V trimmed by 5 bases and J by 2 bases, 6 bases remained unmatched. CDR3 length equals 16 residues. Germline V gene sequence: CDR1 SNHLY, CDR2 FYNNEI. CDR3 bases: TGTGCCAGCAGTCCCGGGACTAGCGGACTCACAGATACGCAGTATTTT. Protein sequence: CASSPGTSGLTDTQYF.

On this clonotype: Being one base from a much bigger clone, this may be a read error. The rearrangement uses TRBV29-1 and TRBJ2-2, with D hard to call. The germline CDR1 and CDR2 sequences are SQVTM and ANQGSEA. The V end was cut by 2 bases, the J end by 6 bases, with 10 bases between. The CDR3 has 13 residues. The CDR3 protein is CSVELINAGELFF. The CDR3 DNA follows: TGCAGCGTTGAATTGATCAACGCCGGGGAGCTGTTTTTT.

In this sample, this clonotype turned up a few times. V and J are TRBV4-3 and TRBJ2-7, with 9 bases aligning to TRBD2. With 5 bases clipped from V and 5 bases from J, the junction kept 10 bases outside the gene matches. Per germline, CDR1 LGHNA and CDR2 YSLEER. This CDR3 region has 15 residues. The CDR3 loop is CASSTLAGSLHEQYF. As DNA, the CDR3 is TGCGCCAGCAGCACCCTAGCGGGGAGCCTACACGAGCAGTACTTC.

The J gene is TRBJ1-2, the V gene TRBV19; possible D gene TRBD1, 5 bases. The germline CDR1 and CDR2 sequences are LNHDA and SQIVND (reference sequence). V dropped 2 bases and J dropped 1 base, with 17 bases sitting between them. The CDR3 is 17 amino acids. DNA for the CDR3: TGTGCCAGTAGTATATTGGCCTACGACAGCGTTAACTATGGCTACACCTTC. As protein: CASSILAYDSVNYGYTF.